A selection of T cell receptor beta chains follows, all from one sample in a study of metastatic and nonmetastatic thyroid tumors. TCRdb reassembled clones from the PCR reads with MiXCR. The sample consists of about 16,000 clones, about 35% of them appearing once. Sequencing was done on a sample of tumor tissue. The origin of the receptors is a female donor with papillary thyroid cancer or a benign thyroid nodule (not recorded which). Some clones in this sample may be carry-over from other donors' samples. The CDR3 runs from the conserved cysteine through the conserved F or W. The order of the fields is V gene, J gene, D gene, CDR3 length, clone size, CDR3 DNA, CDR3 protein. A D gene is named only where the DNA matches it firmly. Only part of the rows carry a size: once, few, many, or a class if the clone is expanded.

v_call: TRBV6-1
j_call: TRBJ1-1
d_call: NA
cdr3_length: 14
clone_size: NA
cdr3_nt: TGTGCCAGCAGTAAAGAGGCGGGGAACACTGAAGCTTTCTTT
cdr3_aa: CASSKEAGNTEAFF

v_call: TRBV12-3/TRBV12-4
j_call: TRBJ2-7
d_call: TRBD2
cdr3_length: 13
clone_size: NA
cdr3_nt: TGTGCCAGCGGCGGACTAGCGGGCTACGAGCAGTACTTC
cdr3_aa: CASGGLAGYEQYF

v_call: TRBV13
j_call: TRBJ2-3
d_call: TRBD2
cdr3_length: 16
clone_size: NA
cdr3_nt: TGTGCCAGCAGCCCCCGGACTAGCGGGTTCACAGATACGCAGTATTTT
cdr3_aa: CASSPRTSGFTDTQYF

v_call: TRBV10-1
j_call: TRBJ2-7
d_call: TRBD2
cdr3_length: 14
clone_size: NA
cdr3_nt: TGCGCCAGCAGGCCGGGGCTAGCGGGTAACGAGCAGTACTTC
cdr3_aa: CASRPGLAGNEQYF

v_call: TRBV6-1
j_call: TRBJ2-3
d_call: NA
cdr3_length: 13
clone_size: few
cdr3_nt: TGTGCCAGCATAGGGGGGGGCTTAAATACGCAGTATTTT
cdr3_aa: CASIGGGLNTQYF

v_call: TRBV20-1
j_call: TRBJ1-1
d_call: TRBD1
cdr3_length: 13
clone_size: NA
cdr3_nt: TGCAGTGCTAGACCGCCTGGACAGGGCAAAGCTTTCTTT
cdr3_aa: CSARPPGQGKAFF

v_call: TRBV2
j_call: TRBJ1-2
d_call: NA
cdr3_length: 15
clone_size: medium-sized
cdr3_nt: TGTGCCAGCAGTGAAAGGTTTGGGGGTGAAGATGGCTACACCTTC
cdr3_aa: CASSERFGGEDGYTF

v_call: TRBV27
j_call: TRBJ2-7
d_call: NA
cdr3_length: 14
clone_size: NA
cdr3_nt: TGTGCCAGCAGTCTAGGAGGGACGGCAAACGAGCAGTACTTC
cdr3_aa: CASSLGGTANEQYF

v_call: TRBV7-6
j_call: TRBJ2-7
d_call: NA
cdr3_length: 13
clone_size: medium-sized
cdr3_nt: TGTGCCAGCAGCTTAGACCTGGGTACAGAGCAGTACTTC
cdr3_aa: CASSLDLGTEQYF

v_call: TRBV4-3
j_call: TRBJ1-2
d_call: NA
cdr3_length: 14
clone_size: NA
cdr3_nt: TGCGCCAGCAGCCAAGATCACAGGGTGCCTGGCTACACCTTC
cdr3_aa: CASSQDHRVPGYTF

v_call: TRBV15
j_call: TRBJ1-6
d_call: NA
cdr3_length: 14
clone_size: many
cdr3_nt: TGTGCCACCAGCAGAAGAGGGGTCGGTTCACCCCTCCACTTT
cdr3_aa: CATSRRGVGSPLHF

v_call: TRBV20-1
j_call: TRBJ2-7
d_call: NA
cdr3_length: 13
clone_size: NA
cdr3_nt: TGCAGTGCCCCCGGGACAACGGTCGGCGAGCAGTACTTC
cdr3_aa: CSAPGTTVGEQYF

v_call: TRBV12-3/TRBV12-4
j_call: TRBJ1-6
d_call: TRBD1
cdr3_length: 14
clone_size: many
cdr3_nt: TGTGCCAGCAGTTCGGACAGGGATAATTCACCCCTCCACTTT
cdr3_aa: CASSSDRDNSPLHF

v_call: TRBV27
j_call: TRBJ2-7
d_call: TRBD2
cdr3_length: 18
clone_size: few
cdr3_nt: TGTGCCAGCAGTTTTCGGACTAGCGGGAGGTTGTCATCGGGCGAGCAGTACTTC
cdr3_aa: CASSFRTSGRLSSGEQYF

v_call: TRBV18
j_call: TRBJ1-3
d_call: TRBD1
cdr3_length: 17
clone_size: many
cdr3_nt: TGTGCCAGCTCACTCCGGACAGGGGGTAACTCTGGAAACACCATATATTTT
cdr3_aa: CASSLRTGGNSGNTIYF

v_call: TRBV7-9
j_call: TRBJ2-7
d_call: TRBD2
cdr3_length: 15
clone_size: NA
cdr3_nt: TGTGCCAGCAGCTACCGGACTAGCGGGAGGGGAGAGCAGTACTTC
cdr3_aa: CASSYRTSGRGEQYF

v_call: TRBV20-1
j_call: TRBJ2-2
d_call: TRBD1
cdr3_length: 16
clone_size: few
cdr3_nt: TGCAGTGCTACCTACCGGGACAGGGGCAACACCGGGGAGCTGTTTTTT
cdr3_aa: CSATYRDRGNTGELFF

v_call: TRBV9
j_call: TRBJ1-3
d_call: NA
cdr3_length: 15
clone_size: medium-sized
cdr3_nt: TGTGCCAGCAGCGTGGGCAGGGCCTCTGGAAACACCATATATTTT
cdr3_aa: CASSVGRASGNTIYF

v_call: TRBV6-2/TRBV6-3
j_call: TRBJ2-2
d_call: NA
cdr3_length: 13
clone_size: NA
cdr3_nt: TGTGCCAGCAGTTACTCAGAAACCGGGGAGCTGTTTTTT
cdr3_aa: CASSYSETGELFF